This entry features one T cell receptor beta chain sequence. This receptor's antigen is unknown. The sample holds no much larger clone one base away, and base qualities are not on file. Only healthy Caucasian donors were included. The researchers also sequenced three unrelated adults who were not twins: a male aged 18 to 29, a male aged 50 to 59, and a female aged 50 to 59. Miltenyi CD45RO+ enrichment and human naive T-cell isolation kits were used to isolate memory (CD45RO+) and naive T cells from PBMC. The data are from a study of identical twins (dated by TCRdb to 2016 to 2018). In terms of the full investigation: TCR alpha and beta repertoires from monozygotic twins, unrelated adults of various ages and cord blood were deep-sequenced to test whether fetal clonotypes persist. Replicate twin experiments were performed at different times using different library preparation protocols to rule out contamination.

The library was produced with 5' RACE. This sample was sequenced with an Illumina HiSeq 2000. Template switching introduced a universal primer binding site; the final cDNA contained a unique molecular identifier, enabling accurate counting of TCR cDNA molecules. Specific primers in the conserved constant-segment region were used to synthesize first-strand cDNA for TCR alpha and beta chains. To control for contamination, every cDNA library carried two barcodes: a SMART-Mk sample barcode plus Illumina barcodes. TruSeq adapter sequences along with Illumina sample barcodes were introduced in two successive PCR steps. The TCR alpha and beta cDNA libraries were sequenced on the Illumina HiSeq platform using custom primers. On the authors' methods: MiGEC was used to process raw reads and extract unique molecular identifiers, and MiXCR was used to find CDR3 positions. For each individual, recombination models were inferred using an EM algorithm with the repgenHMM and IGoR tools. The tcR package in R was used for shared clonotype analysis, with sharing normalized by the product of cloneset sizes. To study raw recombination without the effects of thymic and clonal selection, out-of-frame nonproductive sequences were analyzed. In-frame beta chains were kept once TCRdb had trimmed the public reads at Q25 with fastp and called clones with MiXCR. Each CDR3 protein gets just one entry, which takes the most common genes and DNA from the rows behind it. In this record, the V and J calls reflect TCRdb's handling and not the investigators' own analysis. The sample has 400,000 to 500,000 distinct CDR3 sequences on record, approximately 17% of them singletons. The ten largest clones add up to about 12% of the sample.

Here is what the overall study found, with its caveats: In monozygotic twins, recombination models systematically underestimated out-of-frame TCR alpha sharing, but the models matched the sharing seen between unrelated individuals. Out-of-frame TCR alpha sequences shared between twins showed an excess of low generation-probability sequences compared with coincidental sharing between unrelated individuals. The excess sharing between twins in beta out-of-frame sequences was weaker because fewer shared sequences reduced the signal-to-noise ratio. Because the same donors could not be followed over many years, the conclusions relied on cross-sectional statistical analysis. Fewer insertions were carried by abundant cord blood beta clonotypes; a weaker similar trend was observed in young adult naive repertoires, while no such trend was observed in memory repertoires. Invariant T cells such as MAIT and iNKT could partly confound zero-insertion analyses, although diverse VJ usage argued against such confounding for most clonotypes.

From cysteine to phenylalanine, the CDR3 is 15 amino acids long. Only the CDR3 DNA stays, 45 bases, in frame from base 1. V ends up 6 bases short and J 4 bases short, with an unmatched junction base count of 6. Specimen: naive T cells sorted from blood. The cell subset or site label, read with the paper, signifies: cells isolated with a human naive T-cell isolation kit. The chain was built from TRBV12-3 or TRBV12-4 and TRBJ2-7; 13 of the junction bases match TRBD2. The TCR originated in a man between 50 and 59 years old in good health. The CDR3 region: CASRPGLAGLYEQYF. The sequenced DNA: TGTGCCAGCAGGCCGGGACTAGCGGGATTGTACGAGCAGTACTTC.